The entry that follows covers one TCR beta chain sequence. This specimen comes from a study of blood T cell repertoires in COVID-19. Data came from immunoSEQ multiplex PCR; TCRdb stores just in-frame clones and leaves some out. The sample shows about 130,000 clones, approximately 81% of them seen only once. This sequence was found in a man in his forties with active or convalescent COVID-19. The sample taken for sequencing was peripheral blood.

CDR3 protein: CASSKLAGNTGELFF. CDR3 DNA sequence: TGTGCCAGTAGTAAACTAGCGGGAAACACCGGGGAGCTGTTTTTT. The chain employs TRBV19 and TRBJ2-2; 10 bases agree with TRBD2. Trimming cost V 4 bases and J 2 bases; bases outside gene matches: 1. The CDR3 is 15 residues long. Germline CDR1 is LNHDA and CDR2 is SQIVND (reference sequence).